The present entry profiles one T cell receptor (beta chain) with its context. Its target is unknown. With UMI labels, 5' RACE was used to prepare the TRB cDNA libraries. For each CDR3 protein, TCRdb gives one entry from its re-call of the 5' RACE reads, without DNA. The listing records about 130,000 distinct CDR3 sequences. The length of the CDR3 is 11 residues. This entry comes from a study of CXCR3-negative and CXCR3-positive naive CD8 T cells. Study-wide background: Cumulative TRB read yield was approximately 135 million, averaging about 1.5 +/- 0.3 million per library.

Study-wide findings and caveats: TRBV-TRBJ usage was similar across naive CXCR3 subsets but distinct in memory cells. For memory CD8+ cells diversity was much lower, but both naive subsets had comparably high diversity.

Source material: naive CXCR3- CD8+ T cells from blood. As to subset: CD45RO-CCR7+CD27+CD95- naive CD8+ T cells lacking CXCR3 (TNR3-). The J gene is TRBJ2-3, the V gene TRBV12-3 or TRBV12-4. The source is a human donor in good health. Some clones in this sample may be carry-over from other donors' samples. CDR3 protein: CASTKTDTQYF.